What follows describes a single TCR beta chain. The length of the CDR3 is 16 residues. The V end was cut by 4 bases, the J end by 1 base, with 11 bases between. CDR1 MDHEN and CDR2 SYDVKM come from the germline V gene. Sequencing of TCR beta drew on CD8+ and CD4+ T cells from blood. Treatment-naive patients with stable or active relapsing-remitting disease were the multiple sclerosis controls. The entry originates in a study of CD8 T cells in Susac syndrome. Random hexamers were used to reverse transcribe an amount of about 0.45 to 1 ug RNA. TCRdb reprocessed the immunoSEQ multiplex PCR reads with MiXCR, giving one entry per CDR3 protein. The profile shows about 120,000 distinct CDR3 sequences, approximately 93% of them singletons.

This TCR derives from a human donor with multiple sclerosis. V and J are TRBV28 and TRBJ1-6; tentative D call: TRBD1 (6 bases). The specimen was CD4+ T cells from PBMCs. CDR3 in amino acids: CASSSPGVSYNSPLHF. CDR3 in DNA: TGTGCCAGCAGTTCTCCAGGGGTTTCCTATAATTCACCCCTCCACTTT. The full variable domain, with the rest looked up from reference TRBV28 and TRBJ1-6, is DVKVTQSSRYLVKRTGEKVFLECVQDMDHENMFWYRQDPGLGLRLIYFSYDVKMKEKGDIPEGYSVSREKKERFSLILESASTNQTSMYLCASSSPGVSYNSPLHFGNGTRLTVT.